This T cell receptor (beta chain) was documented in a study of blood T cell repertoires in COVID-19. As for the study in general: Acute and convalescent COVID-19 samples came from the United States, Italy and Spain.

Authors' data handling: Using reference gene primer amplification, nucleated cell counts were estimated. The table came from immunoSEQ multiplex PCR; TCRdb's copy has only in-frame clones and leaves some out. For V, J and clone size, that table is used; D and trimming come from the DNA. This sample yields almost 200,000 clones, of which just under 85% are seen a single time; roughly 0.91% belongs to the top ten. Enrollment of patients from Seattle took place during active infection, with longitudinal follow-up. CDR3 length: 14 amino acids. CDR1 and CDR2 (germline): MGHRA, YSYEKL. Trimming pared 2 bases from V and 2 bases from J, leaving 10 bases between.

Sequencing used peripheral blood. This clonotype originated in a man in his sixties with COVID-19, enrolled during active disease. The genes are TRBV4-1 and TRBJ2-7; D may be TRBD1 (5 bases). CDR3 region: CASSQRQSTYEQYF. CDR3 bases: TGCGCCAGCAGCCAAAGACAGAGCACCTACGAGCAGTACTTC.